These T cell receptor beta chains were read from a single sample in a study of blood T cell repertoires in COVID-19. The repertoire was sequenced with immunoSEQ multiplex PCR; TCRdb's copy has only in-frame clones and lacks some. The profile shows some 200,000 clones, around 83% of them singletons. The material sequenced was peripheral blood. All receptors come from a man aged 45-65 years who had recovered from COVID-19. CDR3s include the opening cysteine and the closing phenylalanine or tryptophan. The order of the fields is clone size, J gene, V gene, CDR3 length, D gene, CDR3 protein, CDR3 DNA. A D gene is named only where the DNA matches it firmly. Expanded clones get a size class; other rows say once, few or many, or leave the size out.

.	TRBJ2-2	TRBV29-1	14	TRBD1	CSVLDRGNTGELFF	TGCAGCGTACTGGACAGGGGGAACACCGGGGAGCTGTTTTTT
.	TRBJ2-7	TRBV13	14	TRBD2	CASSLTSGSFEQYF	TGTGCCAGCAGCTTGACTAGCGGGTCCTTCGAGCAGTACTTC
few	TRBJ2-1	TRBV27	14	.	CASSLPNRVGREFF	TGTGCCAGCAGCTTACCCAACAGGGTGGGCAGGGAGTTCTTC
.	TRBJ2-1	TRBV3-1/TRBV3-2	16	TRBD2	CASSPRTSGAYNEQFF	TGTGCCAGCAGCCCGAGGACTAGCGGAGCTTACAATGAGCAGTTCTTC
.	TRBJ1-2	TRBV3-1/TRBV3-2	17	TRBD1	CASSLPGQGALGNGYTF	TGTGCCAGCAGCTTACCGGGACAGGGGGCTCTAGGCAATGGCTACACCTTC
.	TRBJ2-5	TRBV6-1	12	.	CASSERSETQYF	TGTGCCAGCAGTGAAAGAAGCGAGACCCAGTACTTC
once	TRBJ2-4	TRBV6-1	17	TRBD1	CASSETGSRSAKNIQYF	TGTGCCAGCAGTGAGACAGGGTCCCGTTCGGCCAAAAACATTCAGTACTTC
.	TRBJ2-3	TRBV7-9	15	.	CASSLGGGGTDTQYF	TGTGCCAGCAGCCTAGGAGGAGGCGGCACAGATACGCAGTATTTT
.	TRBJ1-1	TRBV6-6	14	.	CASSYAGPGTEAFF	TGTGCCAGCAGTTACGCCGGCCCGGGCACTGAAGCTTTCTTT
few	TRBJ2-5	TRBV7-2	15	TRBD2	CASSAPSGIGETQYF	TGTGCCAGCAGCGCGCCTAGCGGGATCGGGGAGACCCAGTACTTC
.	TRBJ1-1	TRBV3-1/TRBV3-2	15	.	CASSQAGVKNTEAFF	TGTGCCAGCAGCCAAGCAGGGGTAAAGAACACTGAAGCTTTCTTT
.	TRBJ2-1	TRBV20-1	16	TRBD2	CSASEIPGLAGNEQFF	TGCAGTGCTAGTGAAATCCCGGGACTAGCGGGGAATGAGCAGTTCTTC
.	TRBJ1-5	TRBV28	16	.	CASFEVGGMGNQPQHF	TGTGCCAGCTTTGAAGTGGGGGGGATGGGCAATCAGCCCCAGCATTTT
.	TRBJ2-7	TRBV20-1	16	TRBD2	CSASSPTSGSSYEQYF	TGCAGTGCTAGTTCACCCACTAGCGGGAGCTCCTACGAGCAGTACTTC
.	TRBJ2-2	TRBV12-3/TRBV12-4	12	TRBD2	CATKGGSGELFF	TGTGCCACCAAGGGAGGGTCCGGGGAGCTGTTTTTT
.	TRBJ1-1	TRBV5-1	15	TRBD1	CASSLGQGANTEAFF	TGCGCCAGCAGCTTGGGACAGGGGGCGAACACTGAAGCTTTCTTT
.	TRBJ1-1	TRBV5-1	13	.	CASSFDRTTEAFF	TGCGCCAGCAGCTTTGACAGAACCACTGAAGCTTTCTTT
.	TRBJ1-2	TRBV19	18	TRBD1	CASSGQRGQAYWNYGYTF	TGTGCCAGTAGTGGCCAACGAGGACAGGCCTACTGGAACTATGGCTACACCTTC
.	TRBJ2-5	TRBV10-1	16	TRBD2	CASSESRLADQETQYF	TGCGCCAGCAGTGAGTCCAGACTAGCGGACCAAGAGACCCAGTACTTC
once	TRBJ2-5	TRBV7-2	17	TRBD2	CASSLAPKLAGDETQYF	TGTGCCAGCAGCTTAGCGCCAAAACTAGCGGGAGACGAGACCCAGTACTTC
few	TRBJ2-7	TRBV7-9	13	.	CASSAGASYEQYF	TGTGCCAGCAGCGCGGGGGCCTCCTACGAGCAGTACTTC
few	TRBJ2-1	TRBV24-1	16	TRBD1	CATSDPNDRAYNEQFF	TGTGCCACCAGTGACCCCAACGACAGGGCGTACAATGAGCAGTTCTTC
.	TRBJ1-6	TRBV3-1/TRBV3-2	15	.	CASSPHTGKDSPLHF	TGTGCCAGCAGCCCACACACAGGGAAGGATTCACCCCTCCACTTT
.	TRBJ1-2	TRBV5-1	14	.	CASSLAGQGTGYTF	TGCGCCAGCAGCTTGGCCGGGCAGGGAACTGGCTACACCTTC
.	TRBJ2-2	TRBV2	14	.	CASSQEAVTGELFF	TGTGCCAGCAGTCAGGAGGCAGTCACCGGGGAGCTGTTTTTT
.	TRBJ2-1	TRBV5-1	17	TRBD2	CASSFGGRVTIRNEQFF	TGCGCCAGCAGCTTCGGCGGGAGGGTAACAATCCGGAATGAGCAGTTCTTC
few	TRBJ2-2	TRBV29-1	14	TRBD1	CSVVGTGVAGELFF	TGCAGCGTCGTTGGGACAGGTGTCGCCGGGGAGCTGTTTTTT
.	TRBJ1-2	TRBV28	14	.	CASCLEAANYGYTF	TGTGCCAGCTGTCTGGAGGCAGCTAACTATGGCTACACCTTC
once	TRBJ2-4	TRBV7-9	16	.	CASSLEMTPAKNIQYF	TGTGCCAGCAGCTTAGAAATGACACCAGCCAAAAACATTCAGTACTTC
.	TRBJ2-3	TRBV18	13	.	CASSPGGTDTQYF	TGTGCCAGCTCACCAGGAGGGACAGATACGCAGTATTTT
few	TRBJ1-3	TRBV7-2	16	TRBD1	CASRYNRGGSGNTIYF	TGTGCCAGCAGATATAACAGGGGCGGCTCTGGAAACACCATATATTTT
.	TRBJ2-3	TRBV29-1	14	TRBD1	CSVNRGLGTDTQYF	TGCAGCGTAAACAGGGGGCTGGGCACAGATACGCAGTATTTT
.	TRBJ1-1	TRBV6-5	13	.	CASSYLGNTEAFF	TGTGCCAGCAGTTACCTCGGGAACACTGAAGCTTTCTTT
.	TRBJ2-3	TRBV5-4	14	.	CASSLAQGKDTQYF	TGTGCCAGCAGCTTGGCACAGGGCAAAGATACGCAGTATTTT
.	TRBJ1-1	TRBV19	15	.	CASSITDTMNTEAFF	TGTGCCAGTAGTATAACTGACACCATGAACACTGAAGCTTTCTTT